This TCR beta chain was captured in a study of T cells in Graves' hyperthyroidism and ophthalmopathy. Overall study findings and caveats: Expanded thyroid clonotypes (above 0.001) were mostly also found in blood. Researchers report that a 13 V-J model separated ophthalmopathy from stable hyperthyroidism.

There are a few counts of this clonotype. As yet, its antigen is unknown. Authors of the study amplified TCR beta CDR3 regions from RNA transcripts. An initial round of RT-PCR targeting the TCR CDR3 relied on the HTBI primer set. TCRdb re-analysed the multiplex PCR reads in MiXCR, keeping a single row per CDR3 protein. The sample holds about 500,000 distinct CDR3 sequences; about an eighth are singletons and the top ten take less than 20%. Over 18 months, lack of ophthalmopathy progression marked Graves' hyperthyroidism as stable. PBMCs were sourced from over 8.5 ml fresh peripheral blood. The V gene lost 7 bases and the J gene lost 1 base, with 13 bases spanning the gap. This CDR3 spans 14 amino acids. The germline V gene has CDR1 MGHDK and CDR2 SYGVNS.

Source material: blood. V usage is TRBV25-1 and J usage is TRBJ1-1, with D possibly matching TRBD1 (5 bases). The origin of this receptor is a woman between 18 and 30 years old with Graves' hyperthyroidism. The CDR3 DNA is TGTGCCAGCAAGAACGAGCAGGGGAACACTGAAGCTTTCTTT. Residues: CASKNEQGNTEAFF.